The clone carrying this T cell receptor (beta chain) was seen at least ten times. Its target is not known. In the source study's methods: A distant-metastasis classifier for papillary thyroid cancer was built using CDR3 differences across clinicopathological groups. TCRdb re-clonotyped the PCR reads via MiXCR. TCRdb, not the authors, supplied the V and J calls. In the table there are 35,000 to 50,000 clones, around 4% of which are singletons. The sample originates from a study of metastatic and nonmetastatic thyroid tumors. On the study more broadly: Repertoires from malignant and benign thyroid patients were compared across blood and tumor or nodule tissue. The study, taken as a whole, reports: Across blood and tumor, TCR beta diversity in malignant thyroid tumors was reportedly significantly higher than in benign nodules.

Germline V lookup: CDR1 LGHDT, CDR2 YNNKEL (reference sequence). The V gene lost 4 bases and the J gene lost 9 bases, with 16 bases spanning the gap. There are 13 residues in the CDR3. Thyroid surgery had not been preceded by any treatment in any patient. Sequenced material: blood. The receptor comes from a female donor with papillary thyroid cancer or a benign thyroid nodule (not recorded which). Some clones in this sample may be carry-over from other donors' samples. V is TRBV3-1 and J is TRBJ2-7; the D is unclear. CDR3 in DNA: TGTGCCAGCAGCCCGGCGTGGGATAAGGCGCAGTACTTC. It encodes CASSPAWDKAQYF.